This TCR beta chain was identified in a study of CD8 T cells in Susac syndrome (dated by TCRdb to between 2018 and 2021). Looking at the study overall: Whether CD8+ T cell activation and differentiation in Susac syndrome was antigen driven was tested using repertoire sequencing. The study compared CD8+ T cell repertoire clonality among 12 healthy donors, roughly 14 Susac syndrome patients and fewer than 19 multiple sclerosis patients.

RNA was extracted with the RNeasy kit and roughly 0.45 to 1 ug was reverse transcribed using random hexamers. The immunoSEQ multiplex PCR assay, covering 54 Vbeta and 13 Jbeta segments, was used to amplify TCR beta CDR3 regions. PCR amplification bias was corrected using a synthetic template baseline for primer optimization and computational correction. In the paper's pipeline: Reads were annotated to V, D and J genes according to IMGT and were analyzed with immunoSEQ Analyzer, with only productive sequences retained. Clonality was computed as one minus Shannon entropy normalized by log2 of the number of productive unique sequences. For each patient and control, public and private clones were evaluated within the 100 most prevalent clones. Susac-specific clones were defined as absent from healthy and MS cohorts, 850 to 1,300 published viral clones and other ImmuneACCESS disease sequences. TCRdb's own reprocessing of the public reads used fastp at Q25 and MiXCR and kept productive beta chains. Here each entry gathers all rows of one CDR3 protein and keeps the most common genes and DNA. These V and J calls are TCRdb output, not the study's own analysis. This sample lists approximately 110,000 distinct CDR3 sequences; 80% to 95% were detected once. The top ten clonotypes cover more than 0.25% of the sample.

The research as a whole found: The study acknowledged that relatively few individuals were included in the TCR sequencing and HLA analysis.

Comment on this clonotype: No cognate antigen has been identified for it. Base qualities are not at hand, and no much larger clone is one base apart.

High-throughput TCR beta sequencing profiled peripheral blood CD8+ and CD4+ T cells from healthy donors, Susac syndrome patients and multiple sclerosis patients. Treatment-naive patients with stable or active relapsing-remitting disease fulfilling revised McDonald criteria were used as multiple sclerosis controls. Bulk CD8+ and CD4+ T cells were purified magnetically by negative isolation, whereas CD8+ TEMRA cells were enriched by FACS. Blood was collected in EDTA tubes and processed within 24 hours, with PBMCs isolated through density gradient centrifugation. PBMCs intended for TCR sequencing were cryopreserved in liquid nitrogen and thawed later in a water bath at 37 degrees C. The sorted or isolated CD4+, CD8+ and CD8+ TEMRA cells reached a purity of at least 90%. This sequence was found in a human donor with multiple sclerosis. Material: CD8+ T cells from PBMCs.

The CDR3 here reads CAAAPGPSSYEQYF. The nucleotides read TGTGCCGCTGCGCCAGGGCCTAGCTCCTACGAGCAGTACTTC. The chain couples TRBV27 to TRBJ2-7; TRBD1 might be the D gene, on 5 matching bases. CDR1 MNHEY and CDR2 SMNVEV were looked up in the germline V gene (reference sequence). V gives up 11 bases and J gives up 0 bases, and the segment between their germline ends measures 17 bases. The CDR3 covers 14 residues, taking in both the cysteine and the phenylalanine. CDR3 DNA is the only sequence kept; it has 42 bases, read in frame from the first base.